This T cell receptor beta chain was identified in a study of T cell repertoires in cytomegalovirus infection. TCRdb passed the reads through MiXCR, listing each CDR3 protein once. The repertoire holds almost 500,000 distinct CDR3 sequences, approximately 10% seen once, with roughly a tenth in the top ten. This clonotype occurred many times. The trim removed 1 base at V and 3 bases at J, leaving 3 bases unmatched. The germline V gene has CDR1 LNHNV and CDR2 YYDKDF (reference sequence). This CDR3 region has 15 residues. The J gene is TRBJ2-7, the V gene TRBV15; TRBD2 aligns across 10 bases. The TCR originated in a human donor in good health (CMV status not recorded). Some clones in this sample may be carry-over from other donors' samples. The material sequenced was PBMCs. The DNA for the CDR3 is TGTGCCACCAGCAGAGCGGCTAGCGGGAGCTACGAGCAGTACTTC. Its translation: CATSRAASGSYEQYF.